Below, 23 T cell receptor beta chains from the same sample are listed, as sequenced in a study of Graves' ophthalmopathy and Graves' hyperthyroidism. Amplification from RNA transcripts yielded the TCR beta CDR3 regions. First-round RT-PCR used HTBI primers; second-round multiplex PCR followed. From the multiplex PCR reads, TCRdb called clonotypes with MiXCR, one entry per CDR3 protein. The sample consists of 400,000 or so distinct CDR3 sequences, about a sixth of them appearing once. Sequenced input: peripheral blood. The receptor source for this set is an adult woman with stable Graves' hyperthyroidism.

Many counts were recorded for this clonotype. In DNA form, the CDR3 reads TGTGCCAGCAGTGGGGAAGCGGGAAGGGGCTCCTACGAGCAGTACTTC. Encoded protein: CASSGEAGRGSYEQYF. The chain is built from TRBV12-3 or TRBV12-4 and TRBJ2-7, with 7 bases matching TRBD2. The CDR3 has 16 residues. The trim removed 5 bases at V and 0 bases at J, leaving 10 bases unmatched.

By share of the sample, this clonotype is medium-sized. The rearrangement joins TRBV6-2 or TRBV6-3 to TRBJ2-5; D remains unclear. The germline gives CDR1 MNHEY, CDR2 SVGEGT. The CDR3 runs to 15 residues. V was cut by 2 bases and J by 4 bases, with 14 bases left in between. The CDR3 protein is CASSYPMGETETQYF. CDR3 DNA: TGTGCCAGCAGTTACCCAATGGGTGAGACAGAGACCCAGTACTTC.

This clonotype was seen repeatedly, ten times or more. This chain joins TRBV18 and TRBJ2-4; no firm D call. Germline CDR1 KGHSH, CDR2 LQKENI. The CDR3 totals 14 residues. Trimming removed 2 bases from V and 6 bases from J, with 11 bases in between. CDR3 region: CASSPVQSSNIQYF. DNA for the CDR3: TGTGCCAGCTCACCAGTACAGAGTTCAAACATTCAGTACTTC.

Ten or more counts support this clonotype. J is TRBJ2-2 and V is TRBV12-3 or TRBV12-4, with 8 bases identical to TRBD1. The CDR3 has 15 amino acids. The V gene end was trimmed by 2 bases and the J gene end by 7 bases; junction bases not matched to a gene: 6. This CDR3 is CASSLQGAGSGELFF. In DNA, the CDR3 is TGTGCCAGCAGTTTACAGGGGGCGGGTAGCGGGGAGCTGTTTTTT.

This clonotype came up many times. The chain carries TRBV6-5 and TRBJ2-7, with D perhaps matching TRBD1 (6 bases). The CDR3 contains 13 residues. Germline V lookup: CDR1 MNHEY, CDR2 SVGAGI. V lost 6 bases and J 11 bases, leaving 20 bases between the germline ends. The CDR3 nucleotides are TGTGCCAGCAGATTACAGGGCAGCCCTCGGAAGTACTTC. Translated: CASRLQGSPRKYF.

This clonotype was observed many times. The gene calls are TRBV4-3 and TRBJ2-5, with D unresolved. Germline CDR1 and CDR2: LGHNA and YSLEER. Trimming took off 0 bases at V and 5 bases at J, with 7 bases between the two ends. CDR3 length equals 13 residues. This CDR3 is CASSQDRWETQYF. The CDR3 coding sequence is TGCGCCAGCAGCCAAGATCGCTGGGAGACCCAGTACTTC.

This clonotype was observed at least ten times. The chain is built from TRBV5-1 and TRBJ2-7; 9 bases are a match to TRBD1. This CDR3 has 16 residues. V gave up 3 bases and J gave up 7 bases; unmatched junction bases: 14. Germline V CDR1 and CDR2: SGHRS, YFSETQ. CDR3 amino acids: CASSSTLQGAPYEQYF. For the CDR3, the DNA is TGCGCCAGCAGCTCAACTTTACAGGGGGCGCCGTATGAGCAGTACTTC.

The V call is TRBV18, the J call TRBJ1-5; D is unclear. V was clipped by 2 bases and J by 7 bases, with 15 bases between them. CDR1 KGHSH and CDR2 LQKENI come from the germline V gene. This CDR3 has 15 residues. CDR3 nucleotides: TGTGCCAGCTCACCAGACTTATCTTCAGGCCAGCCCCAGCATTTT. Protein: CASSPDLSSGQPQHF.

This clonotype was observed many times. This chain connects TRBV12-3 or TRBV12-4 to TRBJ2-5; 9 nucleotides agree with TRBD1. J was trimmed by 5 bases and V by 7 bases; bases with no gene match: 5. The CDR3 covers 13 residues. The CDR3 sequence is CASKQQGAETQYF. CDR3 DNA: TGTGCCAGCAAACAACAGGGGGCTGAGACCCAGTACTTC.

This clonotype was seen ten or more times. This chain links TRBV27 with TRBJ2-7, with 12 positions matching TRBD2. The germline V gene encodes CDR1 MNHEY and CDR2 SMNVEV (reference sequence). This CDR3 comprises 15 residues. V dropped 5 bases and J dropped 1; count of bases not matched to a gene: 3. This chain's CDR3 is CASSIGLAGSYEQYF. CDR3 nucleotide sequence: TGTGCCAGCAGTATAGGACTAGCGGGGTCCTACGAGCAGTACTTC.

This clonotype was recorded at least ten times. The rearrangement joins TRBV7-2 to TRBJ2-7; D possibly corresponds to TRBD2 (5 bases). Trimming took off 9 bases at V and 4 bases at J, with 13 bases between the two ends. Germline V gene data show CDR1 as SGHTA and CDR2 as FQGNSA. This CDR3 has 12 residues. In DNA form, the CDR3 reads TGTGCCAGACGAGGGCTAGTGTACGAGCAGTACTTC. It translates to CARRGLVYEQYF.

This clonotype was seen many times. V and J are TRBV6-5 and TRBJ2-2, with D possibly being TRBD2 (5 bases). Germline lookup yields CDR1 MNHEY and CDR2 SVGAGI. This CDR3 contains 16 residues. The V end lost 3 bases, the J end lost 1 base, and 12 bases lay between the germline ends. CDR3 nucleotide sequence: TGTGCCAGCAGTTATGGTGTTAGCGTGAACACCGGGGAGCTGTTTTTT. It yields the protein CASSYGVSVNTGELFF.

This clonotype was picked up many times. The chain carries TRBV29-1 and TRBJ2-7, with 7 nucleotides matching TRBD2. Germline CDR1 and CDR2: SQVTM and ANQGSEA. V shed 2 bases and J 4 bases; nucleotides not matched to a gene: 8. CDR3 size: 14 residues. CDR3 nucleotides: TGCAGCGTTGAATTGCGGGAGAGGAGTTACGAGCAGTACTTC. As protein: CSVELRERSYEQYF.

Many counts were recorded for this clonotype. This chain connects TRBV12-5 to TRBJ2-7; a possible D gene is TRBD1 (5 bases). The CDR3 covers 16 residues. Deletions cut 3 bases from V and 0 bases from J, with 15 bases between. Germline V gene sequence: CDR1 LGHNT, CDR2 FRNRAP. The CDR3 DNA is TGTGCTAGTGGTTTTAACCCAACAGGATACTCCTACGAGCAGTACTTC. Translating it yields CASGFNPTGYSYEQYF. Supplemented by reference TRBV12-5 and TRBJ2-7, the full variable domain reads DARVTQTPRHKVTEMGQEVTMRCQPILGHNTVFWYRQTMMQGLELLAYFRNRAPLDDSGMPKDRFSAEMPDATLATLKIQPSEPRDSAVYFCASGFNPTGYSYEQYFGPGTRLTVT.

The chain uses TRBV6-2 or TRBV6-3 and TRBJ1-2; D ambiguous. CDR1 is MNHEY, CDR2 SVGEGT, per germline. Between the trimmed V and J ends, which lost 5 bases and 6 bases, there was a span of 13 bases. The CDR3 consists of 13 residues. This CDR3 reads CASSVDRLNGYTF. The CDR3 DNA follows: TGTGCCAGCAGTGTGGACCGCCTCAATGGCTACACCTTC.

This clonotype was recorded many times. As DNA, the CDR3 is TGTGCCAGCGTGACATCTGGAAACACCATATATTTT. It encodes CASVTSGNTIYF. The chain has TRBV2 and TRBJ1-3; D is unclear. The CDR3 extends over 12 amino acids. Germline CDR1 is SNHLY and CDR2 is FYNNEI. V was cut by 8 bases and J by 1 base, with 6 bases left in between. Supplemented by reference TRBV2 and TRBJ1-3, the full variable domain reads EPEVTQTPSHQVTQMGQEVILRCVPISNHLYFYWYRQILGQKVEFLVSFYNNEISEKSEIFDDQFSVERPDGSNFTLKIRSTKLEDSAMYFCASVTSGNTIYFGEGSWLTVV.

The table lists this clonotype with many counts. The genes are TRBV7-2 and TRBJ1-6; 7 nucleotides agree with TRBD1. Germline V CDR1 and CDR2: SGHTA, FQGNSA. V was pared by 8 bases and J by 8 bases, with 6 bases of the junction left unmatched. There are 13 residues in the CDR3. The CDR3 region has the DNA TGTGCCAGCGGGCAGGGGGTAGATTCACCCCTCCACTTT. It encodes CASGQGVDSPLHF.

Many counts were recorded for this clonotype. The chain recombines TRBV12-5 with TRBJ2-5; D tentatively fits TRBD1 or TRBD2 (6 bases each). V was pared by 3 bases and J by 2 bases, with 19 bases between. The V gene's germline CDR1 is LGHNT and CDR2 FRNRAP. This CDR3 comprises 17 residues. The CDR3 sequence is CASGFKRLGGGQETQYF. Here the CDR3 DNA reads TGTGCTAGTGGTTTTAAGCGACTAGGGGGTGGACAAGAGACCCAGTACTTC.

This clonotype was seen repeatedly, ten times or more. The V and J genes are TRBV20-1 and TRBJ2-5; perhaps TRBD2 as D (6 bases). This CDR3 contains 16 residues. The germline gives CDR1 DFQATT, CDR2 SNEGSKA (reference sequence). Trimming cost V 5 bases and J 4 bases, with 23 bases left between them. The CDR3 region has the DNA TGCAGTGCTTCCCCGAGACCGGAGGGGCGAACAGAGACCCAGTACTTC. This encodes CSASPRPEGRTETQYF.

The table lists this clonotype with a few counts. This chain connects TRBV4-3 to TRBJ2-2, with 9 bases that match TRBD1. J lost 1 base, V lost 0 bases, and 6 bases had no gene match. The CDR3 length is 18 residues. CDR1 LGHNA and CDR2 YSLEER come from the germline V gene. The CDR3 loop reads CASSQENRGLRNTGELFF. The DNA for the CDR3 is TGCGCCAGCAGCCAAGAAAACAGGGGGCTACGGAACACCGGGGAGCTGTTTTTT.

Many counts were recorded for this clonotype. The gene calls are TRBV30 and TRBJ2-5; weak D call: TRBD2 (6 bases). Germline V gives CDR1 GTSNPN, CDR2 SVGIG (reference sequence). Trimming removed 2 bases at V and 1 base at J, with 8 bases between. This CDR3 has 13 amino acids. The CDR3 sequence: CAWSPGSQETQYF. The CDR3 bases are TGTGCCTGGAGTCCCGGGAGCCAAGAGACCCAGTACTTC.

There are many counts of this clonotype. The chain is built from TRBV28 and TRBJ1-2; possibly TRBD1 for D (6 bases). Trimming pared 5 bases from V and 4 bases from J, leaving 11 bases between. Germline CDR1 is MDHEN and CDR2 is SYDVKM. The CDR3 totals 13 residues. The CDR3 region is CASSAAGVYGYTF. The CDR3 DNA sequence: TGTGCCAGCAGTGCAGCAGGGGTCTATGGCTACACCTTC.

This clonotype was detected many times. The chain carries TRBV29-1 and TRBJ1-3; D not certain. The V end was cut by 2 bases, the J end by 0 bases, with 8 bases between. The CDR3 is 14 amino acids. The germline CDR1 and CDR2 sequences are SQVTM and ANQGSEA. The CDR3: CSVERLLSGNTIYF. The CDR3, as DNA: TGCAGCGTTGAAAGACTGCTCTCTGGAAACACCATATATTTT.